Below are 26 T cell receptor beta chains sequenced from a single sample in a study of blood T cell repertoires in COVID-19. Sequencing used immunoSEQ multiplex PCR; TCRdb keeps in-frame clones, though not all of them. In the table there are about 110,000 clones, 84% of which are singletons. The sequencing sample was made of peripheral blood. Receptors originate from a woman in her 50s with acute or convalescent COVID-19.

There are a few counts of this clone. For the CDR3, the DNA is TGTGCCAGCAGCTTCCGCAGGGAATCGGAGATGAACACTGAAGCTTTCTTT. This encodes CASSFRRESEMNTEAFF. The chain joins TRBV7-6 to TRBJ1-1; TRBD1 is a possible D gene (5 bases). V lost 3 bases, J lost 0 bases, and 17 bases lay in between. The CDR3 contains 17 residues. Germline V gene data show CDR1 as SGHVS and CDR2 as FNYEAQ.

The chain combines TRBV4-2 with TRBJ2-1, with TRBD1 identical over 12 bases. Losses at the gene ends were 4 bases for V and 7 bases for J; bases not matched to a gene: 14. The CDR3 sequence is 18 residues long. The V gene's germline CDR1 is LGHNA and CDR2 YNFKEQ. Here the CDR3 reads CASSLTRGGTGGANEQFF. Here the CDR3 DNA reads TGTGCCAGCAGCCTCACAAGGGGCGGGACAGGGGGCGCGAATGAGCAGTTCTTC.

The V call is TRBV2, the J call TRBJ1-2; D is ambiguous. V gave up 0 bases and J gave up 5 bases, with 7 bases separating them. The CDR3 is 13 amino acids. The germline gives CDR1 SNHLY, CDR2 FYNNEI. This chain's CDR3 is CASSEAAGYGYTF. Written as DNA, the CDR3 is TGTGCCAGCAGTGAAGCGGCCGGGTATGGCTACACCTTC.

The chain joins TRBV12-3 or TRBV12-4 to TRBJ2-3; D remains ambiguous. The CDR3 covers 12 residues. Deletions cut 3 bases from V and 3 bases from J, with 4 bases between. CDR3 sequence reads: CASSFITDTQYF. The CDR3 nucleotides read TGTGCCAGCAGTTTTATTACAGATACGCAGTATTTT.

The gene calls are TRBV5-4 and TRBJ1-1; 7 bases align to TRBD1. This CDR3 has 15 amino acids. Germline CDR1 reads SGHNT; CDR2 reads YYREEE (reference sequence). V was clipped by 0 bases and J by 6 bases; unmatched bases: 8. The CDR3: CASSLDLQGISEAFF. The CDR3 region has the DNA TGTGCCAGCAGCTTGGACTTACAGGGGATTTCTGAAGCTTTCTTT. The whole variable domain, filled in from reference TRBV5-4 and TRBJ1-1, reads ETGVTQSPTHLIKTRGQQVTLRCSSQSGHNTVSWYQQALGQGPQFIFQYYREEENGRGNFPPRFSGLQFPNYSSELNVNALELDDSALYLCASSLDLQGISEAFFGQGTRLTVV.

CDR3 sequence (DNA): TGTGCCAGCAGGGCAGACAGAAACTATGGCTACACCTTC. It codes for CASRADRNYGYTF. This chain connects TRBV2 to TRBJ1-2; perhaps TRBD1 as D (5 bases). Germline V gene lookup returns CDR1 SNHLY and CDR2 FYNNEI. The CDR3 loop spans 13 amino acids. V lost 6 bases and J 2 bases, leaving 10 bases between the germline ends.

The CDR3 DNA follows: TGCAGCGCGTTAGAGCTACCCCGTGAAGCTTTCTTT. Encoded protein: CSALELPREAFF. This sequence joins TRBV29-1 and TRBJ1-1; D unclear. Germline lookup yields CDR1 SQVTM and CDR2 ANQGSEA. The CDR3 extends over 12 amino acids. Trimming cost V 7 bases and J 7 bases, with 16 bases left between them.

The gene calls are TRBV7-9 and TRBJ2-2; a weak D match, TRBD2 (5 bases). V lost 3 bases and J lost 7, with 18 bases in between. The CDR3 runs 16 residues. Per the germline V gene, CDR1 is SEHNR and CDR2 is FQNEAQ (reference sequence). CDR3 nucleotides: TGTGCCAGCAGCTTTTCACGGGGTGGAGGTGGCGGGGAGCTGTTTTTT. It encodes CASSFSRGGGGGELFF.

This clone was counted only a few times. The chain links TRBV10-3 to TRBJ1-1, with 8 bases aligning to TRBD1. J gave up 4 bases and V 11 bases, and 12 bases lay outside the gene matches. Germline lookup yields CDR1 ENHRY and CDR2 SYGVKD. The CDR3 spans 14 residues. The CDR3: CAGRTGPSTTEAFF. CDR3 coding DNA: TGTGCCGGACGGACAGGGCCTTCGACCACTGAAGCTTTCTTT.

The chain links TRBV12-5 to TRBJ2-7, with unresolved D. The ends were cut back, 0 bases at V and 2 bases at J, with 11 bases in the middle. The germline V gene has CDR1 LGHNT and CDR2 FRNRAP. The CDR3 totals 15 residues. The CDR3 sequence is CASGLVQKAPYEQYF. The CDR3 DNA reads as TGTGCTAGTGGTTTGGTACAGAAGGCCCCCTACGAGCAGTACTTC.

V and J are TRBV14 and TRBJ1-1; D not certain. CDR1 is SGHDN and CDR2 is FVKESK in the germline V gene. Trimming pared 0 bases from V and 1 base from J, leaving 3 bases between. This CDR3 contains 13 residues. CDR3 protein: CASSQDRNTEAFF. The CDR3 DNA follows: TGTGCCAGCAGCCAAGACAGGAACACTGAAGCTTTCTTT.

This chain joins TRBV9 and TRBJ1-2; D is unclear. V gave up 3 bases and J gave up 8 bases, with 11 bases separating them. This CDR3 comprises 12 residues. Germline CDR1 is SGDLS and CDR2 is YYNGEE. Here the CDR3 reads CASSGPVGGYTF. The CDR3 coding sequence is TGTGCCAGCAGCGGCCCGGTCGGGGGCTACACCTTC.

This clone was seen just once. The gene calls are TRBV4-1 and TRBJ2-1, with 11 positions matching TRBD1. After removal of 4 bases from V and 7 bases from J, the junction contained 6 bases not matched to a gene. The CDR3 is 15 amino acids. The germline V gene encodes CDR1 MGHRA and CDR2 YSYEKL. The CDR3 DNA follows: TGCGCCAGCAGCCGAGGAGGGACAGGGGGGAATGAGCAGTTCTTC. Translating it yields CASSRGGTGGNEQFF.

V and J are TRBV28 and TRBJ2-1, with 8 nucleotides matching TRBD1. The CDR3 loop spans 15 amino acids. The germline V gene has CDR1 MDHEN and CDR2 SYDVKM. V dropped 2 bases and J dropped 7; count of bases not matched to a gene: 7. Written as DNA, the CDR3 is TGTGCCAGCAGTTTAGGTCCGGACAGGGTGAATGAGCAGTTCTTC. Its protein is CASSLGPDRVNEQFF.

The chain recombines TRBV6-6 with TRBJ1-1; no clear D. CDR1 and CDR2 (germline): MNHNY, SVGAGI (reference sequence). Trimming took 0 bases from V and 2 from J, leaving 4 bases between them. CDR3 size: 13 residues. CDR3 region: CASSYSANTEAFF. In DNA, the CDR3 is TGTGCCAGCAGTTACTCGGCCAACACTGAAGCTTTCTTT.

This clone came up once. This chain uses TRBV19 with TRBJ1-2; 7 bases agree with TRBD1. Germline assignment: CDR1 LNHDA and CDR2 SQIVND (reference sequence). The CDR3 totals 13 residues. V trimming: 4 bases; J trimming: 2 bases; junction bases outside the gene matches: 1. In DNA form, the CDR3 reads TGTGCCAGTAGTACGACAGGGAACTATGGCTACACCTTC. Protein product: CASSTTGNYGYTF.

CDR3 bases: TGTGCCAGCAGTTCGACAGGGGCGAATAATGAAAAACTGTTTTTT. Protein sequence: CASSSTGANNEKLFF. V and J are TRBV2 and TRBJ1-4, with 8 positions matching TRBD1. After removal of 5 bases from V and 4 bases from J, the junction contained 6 bases not matched to a gene. Germline CDR1 and CDR2: SNHLY and FYNNEI. There are 15 residues in the CDR3.

This chain links TRBV3-1 (or the pseudogene TRBV3-2) with TRBJ1-4; D perhaps matches TRBD1 (5 bases). Per germline, CDR1 LGHDT and CDR2 YNNKEL (reference sequence). This CDR3 spans 14 amino acids. Trimming removed 7 bases at V and 5 bases at J, with 14 bases between. The CDR3 region is CASTDQGGNEKLFF. The CDR3 DNA sequence: TGTGCCAGCACAGATCAGGGAGGGAATGAAAAACTGTTTTTT.

This chain joins TRBV21-1 and TRBJ2-7; the D call in the table, TRBD2, was not verified against the DNA. TRBV21-1 is noted as a pseudogene. This CDR3 has 16 amino acids. The CDR3 reads CASTLRGAPITYEQYF. CDR3 sequence (DNA): TGTGCCAGCACCTTAAGAGGAGCCCCGATTACCTACGAGCAGTACTTC.

This chain links TRBV7-6 with TRBJ2-3, with TRBD2 matching over 7 bases. The CDR3 length is 15 residues. Germline loops: CDR1 SGHVS, CDR2 FNYEAQ. The junction had 5 bases not matched to a gene; V was cut back by 4 bases and J by 1 base. The CDR3: CASSSYAGGTDTQYF. In nucleotides, the CDR3 is TGTGCCAGCAGCTCCTACGCGGGGGGCACAGATACGCAGTATTTT.

The chain is built from TRBV6-5 and TRBJ2-5; 10 bases align to TRBD2. The CDR3 loop spans 14 amino acids. V dropped 5 bases and J dropped 3; count of bases not matched to a gene: 3. Germline V CDR1 and CDR2: MNHEY, SVGAGI. CDR3 sequence reads: CASSPGTSEETQYF. DNA for the CDR3: TGTGCCAGCAGTCCAGGGACTAGCGAAGAGACCCAGTACTTC.

J is TRBJ2-5 and V is TRBV5-5; D is perhaps TRBD1 (5 bases). This CDR3 has 14 residues. Germline loops: CDR1 SGHKS, CDR2 YYEKEE (reference sequence). V gave up 2 bases and J gave up 2 bases, with 10 bases separating them. The CDR3 region is CASSFRQLQETQYF. The CDR3 DNA reads TGTGCCAGCAGCTTCCGACAGCTACAAGAGACCCAGTACTTC.

V usage is TRBV30 and J usage is TRBJ1-5; 8 bases line up with TRBD1. Trimming removed 0 bases from V and 4 bases from J; junction bases left unmatched: 2. The germline V gene encodes CDR1 GTSNPN and CDR2 SVGIG (reference sequence). The CDR3 consists of 14 residues. CDR3 DNA sequence: TGTGCCTGGAGTGTGGACAGGGTGAATCAGCCCCAGCATTTT. Its protein is CAWSVDRVNQPQHF.

The chain joins TRBV6-5 to TRBJ1-2, with 10 bases fitting TRBD1. The trim removed 10 bases at V and 6 bases at J, leaving 8 bases unmatched. This CDR3 is 13 amino acids long. Germline values: CDR1 MNHEY, CDR2 SVGAGI. CDR3 sequence (DNA): TGTGCCACCTCGACCGGGACAGGGGATGGCTACACCTTC. It is translated as CATSTGTGDGYTF.

The V gene is TRBV5-1, the J gene TRBJ2-4, with a tentative D call TRBD1 (6 bases). Trimming took 0 bases from V and 11 from J, leaving 18 bases between them. The CDR3 has 15 amino acids. Germline V gene data show CDR1 as SGHRS and CDR2 as YFSETQ. CDR3 sequence reads: CASSLAAGVQVVQYF. CDR3 DNA: TGCGCCAGCAGCTTGGCGGCAGGGGTTCAAGTGGTTCAGTACTTC.

J is TRBJ2-1 and V is TRBV5-6; maybe TRBD2 (5 bases). Trimming left V 4 bases short and J 6 bases short, with 20 bases between. This CDR3 contains 16 residues. Germline V gene data show CDR1 as SGHDT and CDR2 as YYEEEE. Here the CDR3 reads CASSRLRELPGNEQFF. CDR3 nucleotides: TGTGCCAGCAGCCGACTTCGGGAACTCCCGGGCAATGAGCAGTTCTTC.